This TCR beta chain was documented in a study of blood T cell repertoires in COVID-19. Turning to the study itself: Acute and convalescent COVID-19 specimens originated in the United States, Italy and Spain. The cDNA or gDNA used as material had been derived from T cells, B-cell-depleted T cells, or PBMCs.

This CDR3 is 13 amino acids long. From germline, CDR1 is MNHEY and CDR2 SVGAGI. Unmatched junction bases numbered 8, after V lost 6 bases and J lost 7 bases. TCRdb's table, derived via immunoSEQ multiplex PCR, lists solely in-frame clones and lacks some. The table has about 45,000 clones, 70% to 85% seen once. The source of this sequence is a woman over 75 with acute or convalescent COVID-19. V usage is TRBV6-5 and J usage is TRBJ1-2, with TRBD1 matching 7 bases. Sequencing was carried out using peripheral blood. CDR3 loop: CASRTTGSFGYTF. The CDR3 region has the DNA TGTGCCAGCAGAACGACAGGGTCATTTGGCTACACCTTC.